The next 15 T cell receptor beta chains were all read from a single sample in a study of T cell repertoires in cytomegalovirus infection. TCRdb redid the calling of the reads with MiXCR, one entry per CDR3 protein. The sample has more than 85,000 distinct CDR3 sequences, more than 20% seen once. What was sequenced was CD8+ T cells from PBMCs. All receptors come from a human donor in good health (CMV status not recorded). Some clones in this sample may be carry-over from other donors' samples.

The chain joins TRBV5-1 to TRBJ1-1; D might be TRBD1 (5 bases). Germline CDR1 and CDR2: SGHRS and YFSETQ. This CDR3 is 15 amino acids long. Trimming took off 3 bases at V and 6 bases at J, with 18 bases between the two ends. The CDR3 reads CASSWGGGQGAEAFF. CDR3 DNA: TGCGCCAGCAGCTGGGGTGGTGGGCAGGGCGCTGAAGCTTTCTTT.

The rearrangement links TRBV5-5 to TRBJ2-1; a possible D gene is TRBD2 (5 bases). V lost 4 bases to trimming and J lost 7 bases, with 12 bases between them. This CDR3 has 13 residues. Germline V gene lookup returns CDR1 SGHKS and CDR2 YYEKEE (reference sequence). This chain's CDR3 is CASSPGNLNEQFF. Written as DNA, the CDR3 is TGTGCCAGCAGCCCCGGGAATTTAAATGAGCAGTTCTTC. The variable domain in full, with the rest retrieved from reference TRBV5-5 and TRBJ2-1, is DAGVTQSPTHLIKTRGQQVTLRCSPISGHKSVSWYQQVLGQGPQFIFQYYEKEERGRGNFPDRFSARQFPNYSSELNVNALLLGDSALYLCASSPGNLNEQFFGPGTRLTVL.

The chain has TRBV7-2 and TRBJ2-7, with a weak D call TRBD2 (7 bases). CDR1 SGHTA and CDR2 FQGNSA come from the germline V gene. Trimming pared 5 bases from V and 7 bases from J, leaving 21 bases between. The CDR3 extends over 15 amino acids. The CDR3 DNA follows: TGTGCCAGCAGCCCCCGCGGGGGCTTTGAGGGGGAGCAGTACTTC. Translation gives CASSPRGGFEGEQYF.

The V call is TRBV29-1, the J call TRBJ2-3, with 7 bases aligning to TRBD2. The CDR3 covers 13 residues. CDR1 is SQVTM and CDR2 is ANQGSEA in the germline V gene. J lost 5 bases, V lost 1 base, and 3 bases had no gene match. CDR3 protein: CSVEAVAGDTQYF. CDR3 in DNA: TGCAGCGTTGAAGCGGTAGCGGGAGATACGCAGTATTTT.

This clonotype was recorded at least ten times. The chain uses TRBV2 and TRBJ1-4, with 7 bases aligning to TRBD1. The CDR3 runs 15 residues. V shed 3 bases and J 7 bases; nucleotides not matched to a gene: 8. Germline CDR1 SNHLY, CDR2 FYNNEI. CDR3 coding DNA: TGTGCCAGCAGTGATCCAGGGGGTCGCGGTGAAAAACTGTTTTTT. The encoded protein is CASSDPGGRGEKLFF.

This clonotype was found a few times. The chain couples TRBV6-6 to TRBJ1-1; D remains ambiguous. Trimming stripped 7 bases from V and 1 base from J, with 4 bases between. Germline V gene data show CDR1 as MNHNY and CDR2 as SVGAGI (reference sequence). The CDR3 extends over 11 amino acids. The DNA for the CDR3 is TGTGCCAGCACAACGAACACTGAAGCTTTCTTT. It translates to CASTTNTEAFF.

The gene calls are TRBV29-1 and TRBJ2-1; 16 nucleotides match TRBD2. The CDR3 runs to 14 residues. Looked up from germline, CDR1 is SQVTM and CDR2 is ANQGSEA. The V and J ends lost 6 bases and 7 bases, in that order; junction bases with no gene match: 3. CDR3 amino acids: CSVGLAGGLNEQFF. DNA of the CDR3: TGCAGCGTGGGACTAGCGGGAGGGCTGAATGAGCAGTTCTTC.

This clonotype was counted a few times. This chain uses TRBV30 with TRBJ2-2, with D perhaps matching TRBD2 (6 bases). Germline CDR1 and CDR2: GTSNPN and SVGIG (reference sequence). The germline V and J ends were trimmed by 4 bases and 3 bases, with 12 bases remaining between them. CDR3 length: 14 residues. The CDR3 here is CAWTPGADTGELFF. The DNA for the CDR3 is TGTGCCTGGACCCCGGGAGCCGACACCGGGGAGCTGTTTTTT.

This clonotype has a count of ten or more. The chain joins TRBV11-2 to TRBJ2-1; 12 nucleotides agree with TRBD2. The CDR3 runs to 17 residues. The V and J ends lost 5 bases and 3 bases, in that order; junction bases with no gene match: 8. Per the germline V gene, CDR1 is SGHAT and CDR2 is FQNNGV. CDR3 sequence: CASSPGTSGFFYNEQFF. CDR3 nucleotide sequence: TGTGCCAGCAGCCCCGGGACTAGCGGGTTTTTCTACAATGAGCAGTTCTTC.

The genes are TRBV7-9 and TRBJ1-1; a weak D match, TRBD1 (5 bases). The CDR3 sequence is 14 residues long. V was cut by 2 bases and J by 1 base, with 8 bases left in between. The germline CDR1 and CDR2 sequences are SEHNR and FQNEAQ (reference sequence). In DNA form, the CDR3 reads TGTGCCAGCAGCTTATGGACACCGAACACTGAAGCTTTCTTT. Its translation: CASSLWTPNTEAFF.

Ten or more counts support this clonotype. The chain joins TRBV28 to TRBJ1-1, with D perhaps matching TRBD1 (5 bases). Germline CDR1 MDHEN, CDR2 SYDVKM. CDR3 length: 15 amino acids. Trimming shortened V by 5 bases and J by 4 bases, and 17 bases separated the two germline ends. The CDR3 is CASSQHVVGVTEAFF. Here the CDR3 DNA reads TGTGCCAGCAGTCAACATGTCGTAGGGGTCACTGAAGCTTTCTTT.

The V call is TRBV6-1, the J call TRBJ1-5; a possible D gene is TRBD1 (6 bases). V was cut by 5 bases and J by 4 bases, with 15 bases left in between. Germline loops: CDR1 MNHNS, CDR2 SASEGT. The CDR3 totals 15 residues. The CDR3 nucleotides are TGTGCCAGCAGTACAGAGACAGGAGATAATCAGCCCCAGCATTTT. Amino acid sequence: CASSTETGDNQPQHF.

This clonotype was recorded at least ten times. V usage is TRBV4-3 and J usage is TRBJ2-7; possible D gene TRBD1, 6 bases. Germline values: CDR1 LGHNA, CDR2 YSLEER. V was trimmed by 2 bases and J by 2 bases, leaving 16 bases between them. There are 16 residues in the CDR3. CDR3 sequence (DNA): TGCGCCAGCAGCCAATCCGTCCAAGGGGGAGCCTACGAGCAGTACTTC. It encodes CASSQSVQGGAYEQYF.

This clonotype was recorded once. This chain connects TRBV7-3 to TRBJ2-3, with TRBD2 identical over 8 bases. The CDR3 is 17 residues long. In germline, CDR1 is SGHTA, CDR2 FQGTGA. V dropped 3 bases and J dropped 4; count of bases not matched to a gene: 12. Written as DNA, the CDR3 is TGTGCCAGCAGCTTGAGTTCGGGGGGGGCAAGACCAGATACGCAGTATTTT. It encodes CASSLSSGGARPDTQYF.

V gene TRBV4-1 combines with J gene TRBJ1-1, with TRBD1 matching over 8 bases. CDR1 and CDR2 from the germline V gene are MGHRA and YSYEKL. V lost 0 bases, J lost 7 bases, and 4 bases stayed unmatched. The CDR3 contains 14 residues. The CDR3 protein is CASSQDQGAVEAFF. The CDR3 bases are TGCGCCAGCAGCCAAGATCAGGGGGCGGTTGAAGCTTTCTTT.